The next 17 T cell receptor beta chains were all read from a single sample in a study of blood T cell repertoires in COVID-19. Data came from immunoSEQ multiplex PCR; TCRdb stores just in-frame clones and leaves some out. The sample consists of 120,000 or so clones, over 65% of them appearing once. The sequencing sample was made of peripheral blood. These receptors were taken from a woman aged 70-85 years with acute or convalescent COVID-19.

On this clone itself: The junction and the germline gene differ at one end; a read error may be behind it. The chain is built from TRBV29-1 and TRBJ2-7; a possible D gene is TRBD1 (6 bases). The V gene's germline CDR1 is SQVTM and CDR2 ANQGSEA. The CDR3 covers 12 residues. Here the CDR3 reads CSVEVRGNEQHF. Here the CDR3 DNA reads TGCAGCGTTGAAGTCAGGGGTAACGAGCAGCACTTC.

The rearrangement uses TRBV6-6 and TRBJ1-1; tentatively, D is TRBD1 (5 bases). CDR3 length: 11 amino acids. Trimming removed 5 bases from V and 5 bases from J, with 6 bases in between. Germline CDR1 reads MNHNY; CDR2 reads SVGAGI (reference sequence). In DNA, the CDR3 is TGTGCCAGCAGTGGGGGGACTGAAGCTTTCTTT. Translated, it gives CASSGGTEAFF.

V is TRBV20-1 and J is TRBJ1-2; 8 nucleotides agree with TRBD1. Trimming removed 3 bases from V and 7 bases from J; junction bases left unmatched: 10. Germline assignment: CDR1 DFQATT and CDR2 SNEGSKA (reference sequence). The CDR3 loop spans 14 amino acids. Here the CDR3 reads CSASQDQGAGGYTF. In DNA, the CDR3 is TGCAGTGCTAGTCAGGACCAGGGGGCGGGTGGCTACACCTTC.

The table lists this clone with a few counts. The rearrangement uses TRBV3-1 (or the pseudogene TRBV3-2) and TRBJ2-7; a possible D gene is TRBD1 (6 bases). The CDR3 runs 15 residues. Germline V gene data show CDR1 as LGHDT and CDR2 as YNNKEL (reference sequence). V lost 1 base to trimming and J lost 1 base, with 11 bases between them. CDR3 sequence reads: CASSQGQVGSYEQYF. DNA for the CDR3: TGTGCCAGCAGCCAAGGACAGGTAGGATCCTACGAGCAGTACTTC.

The rearrangement uses TRBV5-5 and TRBJ1-4; perhaps TRBD1 as D (5 bases). Trimming shortened V by 3 bases and J by 0 bases, and 9 bases separated the two germline ends. Germline-derived CDR1 and CDR2 are SGHKS and YYEKEE (reference sequence). CDR3 length: 15 amino acids. The CDR3 DNA reads as TGTGCCAGCAGCTGGGGGGAGACAACTAATGAAAAACTGTTTTTT. It codes for CASSWGETTNEKLFF. Full variable domain (rest looked up from reference TRBV5-5 and TRBJ1-4): DAGVTQSPTHLIKTRGQQVTLRCSPISGHKSVSWYQQVLGQGPQFIFQYYEKEERGRGNFPDRFSARQFPNYSSELNVNALLLGDSALYLCASSWGETTNEKLFFGSGTQLSVL.

This clone was detected a few times. The J gene is TRBJ1-6, the V gene TRBV4-1, with 8 bases fitting TRBD1. The CDR3 spans 16 residues. CDR1 is MGHRA, CDR2 YSYEKL, per germline. J gave up 5 bases and V 4 bases, and 7 bases lay outside the gene matches. CDR3 nucleotide sequence: TGCGCCAGCAGCCTCGGACAGGGTACGGATAATTCACCCCTCCACTTT. Translated: CASSLGQGTDNSPLHF.

This clone has just one count. The rearrangement links TRBV5-1 to TRBJ2-5, with 12 bases aligning to TRBD2. Trimming at V came to 0 bases and at J to 5 bases, leaving 14 bases not matched to a gene. This CDR3 spans 19 amino acids. Germline V lookup: CDR1 SGHRS, CDR2 YFSETQ. Written as DNA, the CDR3 is TGCGCCAGCAGCTTGGTTCTAGCGGGGGGGCGCTCGACGGGCGAGACCCAGTACTTC. This encodes CASSLVLAGGRSTGETQYF.

This sequence joins TRBV3-1 (or the pseudogene TRBV3-2) and TRBJ1-6, with 7 bases identical to TRBD1. The J segment lost 7 bases and the V segment lost 3 bases, leaving 6 bases of the junction unmatched. The length of the CDR3 is 15 residues. The germline gives CDR1 LGHDT, CDR2 YNNKEL (reference sequence). CDR3: CASSQGPGGNSPLHF. The CDR3 DNA is TGTGCCAGCAGCCAGGGGCCAGGGGGGAATTCACCCCTCCACTTT.

The CDR3 nucleotides are TGTGCCAGCTCACCTACCGGGGGGCAGTCATATGGCTACACCTTC. It is translated as CASSPTGGQSYGYTF. The genes are TRBV18 and TRBJ1-2; D possibly corresponds to TRBD1 (6 bases). The CDR3 has 15 residues. Trimming took 3 bases from V and 5 from J, leaving 16 bases between them. Germline CDR1 KGHSH, CDR2 LQKENI.

V gene TRBV3-1 (or the pseudogene TRBV3-2) combines with J gene TRBJ1-6; D call uncertain. The CDR3 is 13 amino acids. V was cut by 1 base and J by 7 bases, with 5 bases left in between. Germline V lookup: CDR1 LGHDT, CDR2 YNNKEL (reference sequence). The CDR3 is CASSQVENSPLHF. As DNA, the CDR3 is TGTGCCAGCAGCCAAGTGGAGAATTCACCCCTCCACTTT.

The V and J genes are TRBV5-5 and TRBJ2-4; weak D call: TRBD2 (6 bases). V shed 3 bases and J shed 5 bases, with 18 bases lying between them. CDR3 length: 16 amino acids. Germline assignment: CDR1 SGHKS and CDR2 YYEKEE (reference sequence). CDR3 residues: CASSYDYSGRQNIQYF. The DNA of the CDR3 is TGTGCCAGCAGCTACGATTATTCCGGGAGACAAAACATTCAGTACTTC.

The table lists this clone with a count of one. The chain combines TRBV11-1 with TRBJ2-1, with D possibly TRBD2 on 6 matching bases. The V gene lost 8 bases and the J gene lost 4 bases, with 15 bases spanning the gap. This CDR3 has 14 residues. Germline V gene lookup returns CDR1 SGHAT and CDR2 FQDESV (reference sequence). CDR3 nucleotides: TGTGCCAGCTCATCTGCGGGGTGGTACAATGAGCAGTTCTTC. Encoded protein: CASSSAGWYNEQFF.

V gene TRBV29-1 combines with J gene TRBJ2-3, with D possibly TRBD2 on 5 matching bases. Trimming stripped 4 bases from V and 4 bases from J, with 18 bases between. There are 15 residues in the CDR3. CDR1 is SQVTM, CDR2 ANQGSEA, per germline. The CDR3 here is CSVVEIGELADTQYF. In nucleotides, the CDR3 is TGCAGCGTTGTAGAAATCGGGGAGCTGGCAGATACGCAGTATTTT.

This clone appeared a single time. CDR3 sequence reads: CASPGTGDSTDTQYF. The CDR3 bases are TGTGCCAGCCCAGGTACAGGGGATAGCACAGATACGCAGTATTTT. The chain carries TRBV7-6 and TRBJ2-3; 7 nucleotides align to TRBD1. The V gene end was trimmed by 8 bases and the J gene end by 0 bases; junction bases not matched to a gene: 8. Germline V gene sequence: CDR1 SGHVS, CDR2 FNYEAQ. The CDR3 length is 15 residues.

The genes are TRBV30 and TRBJ2-7; D perhaps matches TRBD1 (6 bases). V was trimmed by 3 bases and J by 6 bases, leaving 24 bases between them. There are 16 residues in the CDR3. Germline values: CDR1 GTSNPN, CDR2 SVGIG (reference sequence). The CDR3, as DNA: TGTGCCTGGAGGAAGATCGGTGGGCCAGGGGATGGCGAGCAGTACTTC. It encodes CAWRKIGGPGDGEQYF.

The chain carries TRBV7-9 and TRBJ1-6; unclear D gene. The CDR3 is made up of 15 amino acids. CDR1 is SEHNR and CDR2 is FQNEAQ in the germline V gene (reference sequence). Trimming shortened V by 1 base and J by 5 bases, and 9 bases separated the two germline ends. The DNA of the CDR3 is TGTGCCAGCAGCTTAGACAGCAGAAATAATTCACCCCTCCACTTT. Protein sequence: CASSLDSRNNSPLHF.

The rearrangement uses TRBV5-1 and TRBJ1-2; 9 bases line up with TRBD1. CDR3 length equals 16 residues. V was pared by 4 bases and J by 7 bases, with 14 bases of the junction left unmatched. Germline V gene data show CDR1 as SGHRS and CDR2 as YFSETQ. The CDR3 region has the DNA TGCGCCAGCAGCGACGATCCGGGACAGGGACCTTCTGGCTACACCTTC. It specifies CASSDDPGQGPSGYTF.